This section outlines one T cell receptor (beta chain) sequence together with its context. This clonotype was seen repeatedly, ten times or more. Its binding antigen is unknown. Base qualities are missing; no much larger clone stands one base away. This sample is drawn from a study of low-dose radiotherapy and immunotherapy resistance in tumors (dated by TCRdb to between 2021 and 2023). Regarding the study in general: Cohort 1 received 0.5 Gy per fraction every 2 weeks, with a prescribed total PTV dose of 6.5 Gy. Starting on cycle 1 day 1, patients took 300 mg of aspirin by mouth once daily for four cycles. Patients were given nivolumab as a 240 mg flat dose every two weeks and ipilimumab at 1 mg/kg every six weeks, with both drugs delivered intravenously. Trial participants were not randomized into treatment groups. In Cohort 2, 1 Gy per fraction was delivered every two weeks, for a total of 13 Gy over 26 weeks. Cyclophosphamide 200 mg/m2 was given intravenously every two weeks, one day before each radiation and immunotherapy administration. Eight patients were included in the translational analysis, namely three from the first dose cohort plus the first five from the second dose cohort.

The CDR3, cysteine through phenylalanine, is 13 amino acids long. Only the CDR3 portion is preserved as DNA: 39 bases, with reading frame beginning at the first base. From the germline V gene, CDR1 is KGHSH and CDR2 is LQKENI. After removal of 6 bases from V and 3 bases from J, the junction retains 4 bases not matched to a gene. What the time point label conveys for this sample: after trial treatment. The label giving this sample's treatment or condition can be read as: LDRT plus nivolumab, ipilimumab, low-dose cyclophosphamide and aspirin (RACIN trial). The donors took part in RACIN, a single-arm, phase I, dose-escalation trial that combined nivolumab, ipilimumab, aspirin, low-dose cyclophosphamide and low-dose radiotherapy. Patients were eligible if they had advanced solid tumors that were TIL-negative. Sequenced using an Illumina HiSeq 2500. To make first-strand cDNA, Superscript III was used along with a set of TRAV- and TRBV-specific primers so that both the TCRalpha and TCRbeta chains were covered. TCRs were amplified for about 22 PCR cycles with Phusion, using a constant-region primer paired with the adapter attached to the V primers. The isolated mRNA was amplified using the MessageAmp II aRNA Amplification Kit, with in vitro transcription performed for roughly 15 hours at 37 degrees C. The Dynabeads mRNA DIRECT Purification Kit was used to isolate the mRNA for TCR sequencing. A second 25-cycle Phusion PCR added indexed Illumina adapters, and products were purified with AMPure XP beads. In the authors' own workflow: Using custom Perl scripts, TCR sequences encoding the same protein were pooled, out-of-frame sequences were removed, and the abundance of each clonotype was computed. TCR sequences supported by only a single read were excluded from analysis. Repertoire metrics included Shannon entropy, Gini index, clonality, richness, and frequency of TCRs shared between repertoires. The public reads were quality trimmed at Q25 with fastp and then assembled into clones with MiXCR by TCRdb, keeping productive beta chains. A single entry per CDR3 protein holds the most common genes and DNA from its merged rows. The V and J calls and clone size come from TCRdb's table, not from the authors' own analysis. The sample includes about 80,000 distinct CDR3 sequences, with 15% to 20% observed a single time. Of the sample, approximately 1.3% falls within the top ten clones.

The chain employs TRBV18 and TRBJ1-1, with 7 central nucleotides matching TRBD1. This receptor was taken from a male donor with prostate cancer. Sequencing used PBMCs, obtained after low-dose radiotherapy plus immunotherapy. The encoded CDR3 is CASSPGQDTEAFF. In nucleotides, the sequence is TGTGCCAGCTCCCCCGGACAGGACACTGAAGCTTTCTTT.